One and the same sample provided the 8 T cell receptor beta chains below, sequenced in a study of cytomegalovirus exposure and HLA in healthy donors. Vbeta (60) and Jbeta (13) primers were used in the PCR. The method was immunoSEQ multiplex PCR; TCRdb's version includes in-frame clones alone and lacks a portion of them. The table lists around 78,000 clones, approximately 70% of them singletons. Specimen: PBMCs. The receptors come from a woman aged 40 to 50 in good health and CMV-seropositive.

This clone appeared once. V and J are TRBV5-8 and TRBJ2-1; D perhaps matches TRBD1 (6 bases). V was pared by 1 base and J by 0 bases, with 8 bases between. The CDR3 has 15 residues. The germline V gene has CDR1 SGHTS and CDR2 YDEGEE. The CDR3 loop is CASSLRGSSYNEQFF. CDR3 nucleotides: TGTGCCAGCAGCTTGAGGGGGAGCTCCTACAATGAGCAGTTCTTC.

There are a few counts of this clone. This chain connects TRBV7-2 to TRBJ1-5, with TRBD1 identical over 7 bases. CDR1 and CDR2 from the germline V gene are SGHTA and FQGNSA. CDR3 length: 15 amino acids. V lost 5 bases, J lost 0 bases, and 4 bases stayed unmatched. The CDR3 coding sequence is TGTGCCAGCAGCCCCCAGGGGGTTAGCAATCAGCCCCAGCATTTT. Its protein is CASSPQGVSNQPQHF.

This chain links TRBV9 with TRBJ2-1; TRBD1 matches 8 bases. Germline CDR1 is SGDLS and CDR2 is YYNGEE. Unmatched junction bases numbered 9, after V lost 6 bases and J lost 1 base. This CDR3 contains 16 residues. Written as DNA, the CDR3 is TGTGCCAGCATCGTTAAGAGGACAGGGTCCTACAATGAGCAGTTCTTC. Its protein is CASIVKRTGSYNEQFF.

The chain links TRBV18 to TRBJ1-3; 10 bases line up with TRBD1. CDR3 length: 16 residues. Germline V gives CDR1 KGHSH, CDR2 LQKENI. With 3 bases clipped from V and 0 bases from J, the junction kept 2 bases outside the gene matches. The CDR3 protein is CASSPRTGGSGNTIYF. For the CDR3, the DNA is TGTGCCAGCTCACCCAGGACAGGGGGCTCTGGAAACACCATATATTTT.

This clone was counted only a few times. The chain recombines TRBV4-1 with TRBJ2-6, with D possibly being TRBD2 (5 bases). V was shortened by 2 bases and J by 3 bases, with 14 bases between the two germline ends. Germline V CDR1 and CDR2: MGHRA, YSYEKL. The CDR3 runs 17 residues. The CDR3 spells CASSQPRRGIGANVLTF. The CDR3, as DNA: TGCGCCAGCAGCCAACCCCGGAGAGGGATTGGGGCCAACGTCCTGACTTTC.

This clone was counted a single time. The CDR3 reads CASSTGQGVVSGELFF. The CDR3 coding sequence is TGTGCCAGCAGCACCGGACAGGGGGTAGTTTCCGGGGAGCTGTTTTTT. The chain combines TRBV5-4 with TRBJ2-2, with 10 bases that match TRBD1. The junction had 9 bases not matched to a gene; V was cut back by 4 bases and J by 6 bases. The CDR3 has 16 amino acids. From germline, CDR1 is SGHNT and CDR2 YYREEE (reference sequence).

This rearrangement joins TRBV19 to TRBJ1-1, with a possible D match to TRBD1 (5 bases). Per germline, CDR1 LNHDA and CDR2 SQIVND (reference sequence). This CDR3 has 14 residues. The V end lost 3 bases, the J end lost 0 bases, and 8 bases lay between the germline ends. The CDR3 protein is CASSIPGMNTEAFF. The DNA for the CDR3 is TGTGCCAGTAGTATCCCAGGGATGAACACTGAAGCTTTCTTT.

The chain joins TRBV6-6 to TRBJ2-3; weak D call: TRBD1 (5 bases). The CDR3 contains 16 residues. Looked up from germline, CDR1 is MNHNY and CDR2 is SVGAGI (reference sequence). V lost 7 bases and J 0 bases, leaving 17 bases between the germline ends. The CDR3 bases are TGTGCCAGCACCTATGGAAGGGGTCCTAGCACAGATACGCAGTATTTT. Its protein is CASTYGRGPSTDTQYF.